This T cell receptor (beta chain) was captured by sequencing in a study of blood T cell repertoires in COVID-19. Background on the study: The origin of the acute and convalescent COVID-19 samples was the United States, Italy and Spain. T cells, B-cell-depleted T cells, or PBMCs provided the cDNA or gDNA that served as material.

The CDR3 covers 15 residues. Germline V gives CDR1 SGHRS, CDR2 YFSETQ. V trimming: 3 bases; J trimming: 1 base; junction bases outside the gene matches: 6. In its sample, this clone was seen a few times. The authors' processing: Estimated nucleated cell counts came from reference gene primer amplification. Here immunoSEQ multiplex PCR was the method, and the copy in TCRdb shows in-frame clones only, minus some. The DNA gave D and trimming, while V, J and clone size come from that table. The sample carries 130,000 to 150,000 clones, about 86% recorded once. The chain joins TRBV5-1 to TRBJ2-5; TRBD1 aligns across 7 bases. The receptor comes from a human donor in a cohort sampled during active COVID-19. The sequenced sample was peripheral blood. CDR3 amino acids: CASSSKTGIQETQYF. In DNA, the CDR3 is TGCGCCAGCAGCTCAAAGACAGGGATCCAAGAGACCCAGTACTTC.